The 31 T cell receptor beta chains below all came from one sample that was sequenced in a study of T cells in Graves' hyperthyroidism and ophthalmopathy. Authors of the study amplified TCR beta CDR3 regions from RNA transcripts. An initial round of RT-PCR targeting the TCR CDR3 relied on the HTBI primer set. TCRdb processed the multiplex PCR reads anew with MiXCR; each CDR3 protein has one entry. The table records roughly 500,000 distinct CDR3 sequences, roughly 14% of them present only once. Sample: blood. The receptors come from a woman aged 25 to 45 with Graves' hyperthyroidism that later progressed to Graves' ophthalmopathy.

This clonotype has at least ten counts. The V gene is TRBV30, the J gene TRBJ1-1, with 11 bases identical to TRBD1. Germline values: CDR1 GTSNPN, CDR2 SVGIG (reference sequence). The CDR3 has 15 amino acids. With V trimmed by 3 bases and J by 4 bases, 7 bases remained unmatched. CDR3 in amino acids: CAWSRSGTGGTEAFF. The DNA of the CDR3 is TGTGCCTGGAGCAGATCCGGGACAGGGGGCACTGAAGCTTTCTTT.

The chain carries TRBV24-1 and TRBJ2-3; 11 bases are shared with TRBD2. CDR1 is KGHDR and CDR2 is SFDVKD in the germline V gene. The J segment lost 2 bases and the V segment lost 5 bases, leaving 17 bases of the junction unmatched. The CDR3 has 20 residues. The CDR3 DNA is TGTGCCACCAGTGCCTTCGGGGTAGCGGGAGGGACCCGTTCCACAGATACGCAGTATTTT. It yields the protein CATSAFGVAGGTRSTDTQYF.

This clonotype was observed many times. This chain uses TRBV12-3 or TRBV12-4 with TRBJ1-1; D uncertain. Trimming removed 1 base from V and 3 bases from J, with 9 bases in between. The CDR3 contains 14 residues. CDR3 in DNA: TGTGCCAGCAGTTTAGTCGTCCGGTACACTGAAGCTTTCTTT. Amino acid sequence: CASSLVVRYTEAFF.

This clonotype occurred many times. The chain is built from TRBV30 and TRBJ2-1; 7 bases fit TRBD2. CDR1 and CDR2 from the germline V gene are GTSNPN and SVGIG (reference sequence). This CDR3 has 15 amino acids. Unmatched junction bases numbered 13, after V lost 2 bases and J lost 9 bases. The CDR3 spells CAWSQSGLGGLEQFF. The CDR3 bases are TGTGCCTGGAGTCAAAGTGGACTAGGTGGGCTTGAGCAGTTCTTC.

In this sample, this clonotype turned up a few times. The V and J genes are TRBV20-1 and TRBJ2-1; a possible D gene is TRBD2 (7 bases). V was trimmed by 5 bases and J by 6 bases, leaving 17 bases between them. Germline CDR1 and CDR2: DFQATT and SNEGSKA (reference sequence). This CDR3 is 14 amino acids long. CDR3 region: CSASKGGRFNEQFF. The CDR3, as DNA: TGCAGTGCTTCCAAGGGGGGGCGCTTCAATGAGCAGTTCTTC.

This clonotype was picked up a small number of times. CDR3 sequence reads: CASSQDKTGSYNSPLHF. The CDR3 region has the DNA TGTGCCAGCAGCCAAGATAAGACAGGGTCCTATAATTCACCCCTCCACTTT. This chain joins TRBV4-2 and TRBJ1-6; TRBD1 aligns across 7 bases. The CDR3 totals 17 residues. CDR1 and CDR2 (germline): LGHNA, YNFKEQ. The ends lost 0 bases at V and 1 base at J; junction bases unmatched: 3.

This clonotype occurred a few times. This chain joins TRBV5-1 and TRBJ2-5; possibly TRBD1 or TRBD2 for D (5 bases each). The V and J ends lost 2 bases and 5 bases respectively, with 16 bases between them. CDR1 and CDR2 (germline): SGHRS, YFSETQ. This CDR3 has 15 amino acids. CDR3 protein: CASSLSGGDGETQYF. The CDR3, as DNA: TGCGCCAGCAGCTTATCGGGTGGGGACGGGGAGACCCAGTACTTC.

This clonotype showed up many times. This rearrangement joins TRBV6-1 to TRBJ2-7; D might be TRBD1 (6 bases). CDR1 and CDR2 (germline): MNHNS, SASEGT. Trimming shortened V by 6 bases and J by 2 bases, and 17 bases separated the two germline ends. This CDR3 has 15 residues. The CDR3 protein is CASSFEGTSPYEQYF. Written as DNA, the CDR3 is TGTGCCAGCAGCTTCGAGGGGACATCACCCTACGAGCAGTACTTC.

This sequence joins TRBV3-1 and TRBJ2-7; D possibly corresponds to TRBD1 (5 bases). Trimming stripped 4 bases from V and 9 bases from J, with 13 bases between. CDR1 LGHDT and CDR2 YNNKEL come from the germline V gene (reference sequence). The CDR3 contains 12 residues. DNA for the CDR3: TGTGCCAGCAGCCTTGGGGCCGTGGGGCAGTACTTC. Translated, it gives CASSLGAVGQYF.

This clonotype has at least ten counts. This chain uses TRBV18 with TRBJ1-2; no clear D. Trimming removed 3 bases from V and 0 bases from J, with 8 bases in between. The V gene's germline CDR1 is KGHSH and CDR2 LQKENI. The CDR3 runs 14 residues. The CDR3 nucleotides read TGTGCCAGCTCACCCCCTGCAGCTAACTATGGCTACACCTTC. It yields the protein CASSPPAANYGYTF.

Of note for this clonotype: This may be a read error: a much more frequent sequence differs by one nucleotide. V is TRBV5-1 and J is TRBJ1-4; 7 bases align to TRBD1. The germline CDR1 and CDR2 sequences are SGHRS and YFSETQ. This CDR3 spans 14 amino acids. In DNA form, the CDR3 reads TGCACCAGCAGCTTCGGGACAGTTAATGAAAAACTGTTTTTT. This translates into CTSSFGTVNEKLFF.

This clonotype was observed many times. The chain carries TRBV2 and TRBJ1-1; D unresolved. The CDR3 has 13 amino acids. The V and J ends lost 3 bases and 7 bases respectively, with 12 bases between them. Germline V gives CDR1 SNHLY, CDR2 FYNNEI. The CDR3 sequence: CASSETFTVEAFF. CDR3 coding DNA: TGTGCCAGCAGTGAGACGTTCACAGTTGAAGCTTTCTTT.

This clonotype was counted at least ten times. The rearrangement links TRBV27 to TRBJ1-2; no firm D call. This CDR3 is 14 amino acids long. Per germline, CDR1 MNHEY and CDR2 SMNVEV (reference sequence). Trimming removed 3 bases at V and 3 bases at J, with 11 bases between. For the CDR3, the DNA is TGTGCCAGCAGTTTTGGCCCGGTTCACTATGGCTACACCTTC. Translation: CASSFGPVHYGYTF.

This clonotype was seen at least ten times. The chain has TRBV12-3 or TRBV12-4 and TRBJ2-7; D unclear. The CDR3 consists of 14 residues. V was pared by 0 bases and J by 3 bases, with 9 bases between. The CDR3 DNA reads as TGTGCCAGCAGTTTAGCGCCCGGCAACTACGAGCAGTACTTC. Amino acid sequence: CASSLAPGNYEQYF.

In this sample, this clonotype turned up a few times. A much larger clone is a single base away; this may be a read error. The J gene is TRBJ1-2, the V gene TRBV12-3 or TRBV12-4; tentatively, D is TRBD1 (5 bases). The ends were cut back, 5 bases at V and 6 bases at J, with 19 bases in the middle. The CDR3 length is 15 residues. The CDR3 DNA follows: TGTGCCAGCAGTCTCGAAACCCGGGGCAGAAATGGCTACACCTTC. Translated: CASSLETRGRNGYTF.

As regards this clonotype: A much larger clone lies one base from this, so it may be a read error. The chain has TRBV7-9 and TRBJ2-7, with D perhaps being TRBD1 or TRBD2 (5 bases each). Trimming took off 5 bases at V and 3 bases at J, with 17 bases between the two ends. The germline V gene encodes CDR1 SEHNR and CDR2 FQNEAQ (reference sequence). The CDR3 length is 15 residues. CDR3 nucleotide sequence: TGTGCCAGCAGCCCAACCCGGGGCAGAGACTACGAGCAGTACTTC. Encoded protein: CASSPTRGRDYEQYF.

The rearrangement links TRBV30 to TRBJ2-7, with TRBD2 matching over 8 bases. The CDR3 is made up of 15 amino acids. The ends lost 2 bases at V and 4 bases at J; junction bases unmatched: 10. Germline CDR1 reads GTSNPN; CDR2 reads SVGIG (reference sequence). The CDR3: CAWSLTGGRGYEQYF. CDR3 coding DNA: TGTGCCTGGAGTCTAACGGGAGGGCGGGGGTACGAGCAGTACTTC.

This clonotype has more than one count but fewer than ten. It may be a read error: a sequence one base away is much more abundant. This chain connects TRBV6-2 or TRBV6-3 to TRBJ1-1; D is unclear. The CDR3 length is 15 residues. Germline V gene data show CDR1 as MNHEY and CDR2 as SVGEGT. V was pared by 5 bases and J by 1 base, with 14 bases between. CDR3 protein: CASSLRWPTNTEAFF. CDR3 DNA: TGTGCCAGCAGTCTCAGGTGGCCCACGAACACTGAAGCTTTCTTT.

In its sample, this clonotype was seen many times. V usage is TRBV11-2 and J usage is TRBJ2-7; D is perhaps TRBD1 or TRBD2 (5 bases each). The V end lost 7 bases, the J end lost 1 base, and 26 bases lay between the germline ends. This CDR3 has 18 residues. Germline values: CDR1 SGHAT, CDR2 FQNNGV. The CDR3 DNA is TGTGCCAGCAATCCCTTGCCGGGGCCAAGCAGCTTTTCCTACGAGCAGTACTTC. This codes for CASNPLPGPSSFSYEQYF. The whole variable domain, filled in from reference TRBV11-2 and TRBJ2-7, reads EAGVAQSPRYKIIEKRQSVAFWCNPISGHATLYWYQQILGQGPKLLIQFQNNGVVDDSQLPKDRFSAERLKGVDSTLKIQPAKLEDSAVYLCASNPLPGPSSFSYEQYFGPGTRLTVT.

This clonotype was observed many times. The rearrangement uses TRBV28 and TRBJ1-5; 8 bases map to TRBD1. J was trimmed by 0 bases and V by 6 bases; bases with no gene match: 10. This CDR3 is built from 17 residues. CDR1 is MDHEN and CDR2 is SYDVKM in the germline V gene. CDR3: CASSHLQGVNSNQPQHF. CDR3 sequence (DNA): TGTGCCAGCAGCCACCTACAGGGGGTGAATAGCAATCAGCCCCAGCATTTT.

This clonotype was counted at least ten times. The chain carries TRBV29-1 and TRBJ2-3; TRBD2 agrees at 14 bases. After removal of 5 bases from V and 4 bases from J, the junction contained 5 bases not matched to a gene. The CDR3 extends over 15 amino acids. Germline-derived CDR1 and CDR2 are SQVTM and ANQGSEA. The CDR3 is CSVRGTSGSPDTQYF. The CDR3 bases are TGCAGCGTTCGGGGGACTAGCGGGAGTCCAGATACGCAGTATTTT.

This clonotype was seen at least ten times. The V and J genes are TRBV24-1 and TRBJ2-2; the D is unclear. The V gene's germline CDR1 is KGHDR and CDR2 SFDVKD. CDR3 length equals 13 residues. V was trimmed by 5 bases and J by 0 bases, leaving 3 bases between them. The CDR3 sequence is CATSAANTGELFF. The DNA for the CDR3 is TGTGCCACCAGTGCCGCGAACACCGGGGAGCTGTTTTTT.

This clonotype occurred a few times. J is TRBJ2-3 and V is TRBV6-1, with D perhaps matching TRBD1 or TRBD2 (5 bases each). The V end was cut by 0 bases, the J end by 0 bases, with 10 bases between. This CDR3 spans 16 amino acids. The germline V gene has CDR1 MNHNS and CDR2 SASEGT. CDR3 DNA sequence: TGTGCCAGCAGTGAAGCGGGACGGGGAAGCACAGATACGCAGTATTTT. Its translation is CASSEAGRGSTDTQYF.

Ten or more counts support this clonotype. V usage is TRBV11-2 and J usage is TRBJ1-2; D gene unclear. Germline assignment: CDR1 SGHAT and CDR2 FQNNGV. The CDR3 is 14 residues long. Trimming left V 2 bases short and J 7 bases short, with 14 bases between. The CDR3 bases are TGTGCCAGCAGCTTACGGGAGAAGACGGGTGGCTACACCTTC. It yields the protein CASSLREKTGGYTF.

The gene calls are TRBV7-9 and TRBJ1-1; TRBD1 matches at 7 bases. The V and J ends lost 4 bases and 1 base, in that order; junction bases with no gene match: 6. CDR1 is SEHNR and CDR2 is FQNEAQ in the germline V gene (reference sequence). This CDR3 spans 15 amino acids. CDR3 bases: TGTGCCAGCAGCTCCGAGGGGGCCGCGAACACTGAAGCTTTCTTT. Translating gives CASSSEGAANTEAFF. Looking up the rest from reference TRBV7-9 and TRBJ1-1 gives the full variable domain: DTGVSQNPRHKITKRGQNVTFRCDPISEHNRLYWYRQTLGQGPEFLTYFQNEAQLEKSRLLSDRFSAERPKGSFSTLEIQRTEQGDSAMYLCASSSEGAANTEAFFGQGTRLTVV.

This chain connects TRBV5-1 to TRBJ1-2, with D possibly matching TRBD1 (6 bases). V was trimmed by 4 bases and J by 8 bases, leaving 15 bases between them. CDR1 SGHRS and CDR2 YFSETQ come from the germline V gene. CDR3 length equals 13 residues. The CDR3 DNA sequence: TGCGCCAGCAGCAGGGGGGAGAGGAGCGGCTACACCTTC. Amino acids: CASSRGERSGYTF.

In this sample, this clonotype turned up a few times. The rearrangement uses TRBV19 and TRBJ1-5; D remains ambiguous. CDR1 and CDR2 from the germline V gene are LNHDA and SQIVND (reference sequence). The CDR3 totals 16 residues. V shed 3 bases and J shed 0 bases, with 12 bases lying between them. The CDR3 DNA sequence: TGTGCCAGTAGTATCTCCCGGGCAGCTAGCAATCAGCCCCAGCATTTT. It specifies CASSISRAASNQPQHF. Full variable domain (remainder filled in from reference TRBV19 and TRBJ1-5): DGGITQSPKYLFRKEGQNVTLSCEQNLNHDAMYWYRQDPGQGLRLIYYSQIVNDFQKGDIAEGYSVSREKKESFPLTVTSAQKNPTAFYLCASSISRAASNQPQHFGDGTRLSIL.

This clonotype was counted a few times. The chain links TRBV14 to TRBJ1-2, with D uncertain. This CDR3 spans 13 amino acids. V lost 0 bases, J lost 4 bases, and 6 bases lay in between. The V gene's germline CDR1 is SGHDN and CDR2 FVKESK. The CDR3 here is CASSQEWIYGYTF. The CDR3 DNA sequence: TGTGCCAGCAGCCAAGAATGGATCTATGGCTACACCTTC. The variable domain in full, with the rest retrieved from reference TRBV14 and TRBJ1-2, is EAGVTQFPSHSVIEKGQTVTLRCDPISGHDNLYWYRRVMGKEIKFLLHFVKESKQDESGMPNNRFLAERTGGTYSTLKVQPAELEDSGVYFCASSQEWIYGYTFGSGTRLTVV.

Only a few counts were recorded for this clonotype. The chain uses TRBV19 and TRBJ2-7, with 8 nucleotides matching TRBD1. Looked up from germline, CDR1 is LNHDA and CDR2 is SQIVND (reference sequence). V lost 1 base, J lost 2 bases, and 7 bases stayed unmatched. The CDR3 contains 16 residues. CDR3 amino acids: CASSIGKPGQAYEQYF. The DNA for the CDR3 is TGTGCCAGTAGTATAGGTAAGCCGGGACAGGCCTACGAGCAGTACTTC.

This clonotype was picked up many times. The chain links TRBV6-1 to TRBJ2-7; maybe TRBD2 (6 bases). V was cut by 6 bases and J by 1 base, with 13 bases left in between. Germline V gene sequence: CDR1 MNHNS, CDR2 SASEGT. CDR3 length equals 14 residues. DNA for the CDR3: TGTGCCAGCAGGAACCGGGACTCATCCTACGAGCAGTACTTC. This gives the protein CASRNRDSSYEQYF.

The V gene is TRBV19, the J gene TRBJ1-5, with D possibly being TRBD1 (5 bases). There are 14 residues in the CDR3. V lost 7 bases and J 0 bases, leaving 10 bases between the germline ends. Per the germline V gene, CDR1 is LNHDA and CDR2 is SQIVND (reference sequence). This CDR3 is CASTGGVSNQPQHF. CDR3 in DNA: TGTGCCAGTACTGGGGGGGTTAGCAATCAGCCCCAGCATTTT. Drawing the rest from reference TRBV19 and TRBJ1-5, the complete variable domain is DGGITQSPKYLFRKEGQNVTLSCEQNLNHDAMYWYRQDPGQGLRLIYYSQIVNDFQKGDIAEGYSVSREKKESFPLTVTSAQKNPTAFYLCASTGGVSNQPQHFGDGTRLSIL.